Shown below are 8 T cell receptor beta chains from a single sample sequenced in a study of control samples from healthy donors and cancer patients. The assay was immunoSEQ multiplex PCR, and TCRdb's table has in-frame clones only and misses some. The table shows approximately 87,000 clones, with 70% to 90% occurring only once. The sequencing input was blood. Receptor source: a woman aged 45-60 years in good health.

This chain links TRBV18 with TRBJ2-2; 10 positions agree with TRBD2. V dropped 3 bases and J dropped 2; count of bases not matched to a gene: 6. CDR3 length: 17 residues. In germline, CDR1 is KGHSH, CDR2 LQKENI. The CDR3 region is CASSPLLAGANTGELFF. CDR3 nucleotides: TGTGCCAGCTCACCCCTTCTAGCGGGGGCTAACACCGGGGAGCTGTTTTTT.

The rearrangement joins TRBV18 to TRBJ1-1; tentatively, D is TRBD1 (5 bases). CDR3 length: 14 residues. Trimming cost V 2 bases and J 2 bases, with 9 bases left between them. Germline V gene sequence: CDR1 KGHSH, CDR2 LQKENI. CDR3 loop: CASSPGAGNTEAFF. The CDR3 DNA reads TGTGCCAGCTCACCAGGGGCTGGAAACACTGAAGCTTTCTTT.

This chain joins TRBV27 and TRBJ2-1, with TRBD2 matching over 10 bases. The CDR3 covers 15 residues. Germline V gene data show CDR1 as MNHEY and CDR2 as SMNVEV (reference sequence). The junction had 9 bases not matched to a gene; V was cut back by 5 bases and J by 8 bases. The CDR3 loop reads CASSPTTSGRDEQFF. The CDR3 bases are TGTGCCAGCAGTCCCACGACTAGCGGGCGCGATGAGCAGTTCTTC.

The chain employs TRBV2 and TRBJ2-5; 7 positions match TRBD2. Looked up from germline, CDR1 is SNHLY and CDR2 is FYNNEI. The CDR3 loop spans 14 amino acids. The junction had 9 bases not matched to a gene; V was cut back by 7 bases and J by 4 bases. This CDR3 is CASMNLRGGETQYF. The CDR3 DNA reads as TGTGCCAGCATGAATTTGCGCGGGGGAGAGACCCAGTACTTC. Full variable domain (outside the CDR3, taken from reference TRBV2 and TRBJ2-5): EPEVTQTPSHQVTQMGQEVILRCVPISNHLYFYWYRQILGQKVEFLVSFYNNEISEKSEIFDDQFSVERPDGSNFTLKIRSTKLEDSAMYFCASMNLRGGETQYFGPGTRLLVL.

The V and J genes are TRBV4-3 and TRBJ2-2, with 10 bases matching TRBD2. The germline V gene encodes CDR1 LGHNA and CDR2 YSLEER. Trimming took 2 bases from V and 6 from J; bases not matched to a gene: 3. The CDR3 length is 15 residues. The CDR3 DNA follows: TGCGCCAGCAGCCAACTTGGGACTAGCGCCGGGGAGCTGTTTTTT. It specifies CASSQLGTSAGELFF.

Only a few counts were recorded for this clone. V usage is TRBV15 and J usage is TRBJ2-2; tentative D call: TRBD1 (5 bases). V was pared by 1 base and J by 4 bases, with 13 bases between. Germline CDR1 reads LNHNV; CDR2 reads YYDKDF (reference sequence). CDR3 length: 16 amino acids. CDR3 DNA: TGTGCCACCAGCAGAGCAGGGTATACGGGCACCGGGGAGCTGTTTTTT. It encodes CATSRAGYTGTGELFF.

The V call is TRBV4-2, the J call TRBJ2-5; 8 nucleotides match TRBD1. The V gene end was trimmed by 1 base and the J gene end by 0 bases; junction bases not matched to a gene: 1. Germline V gene sequence: CDR1 LGHNA, CDR2 YNFKEQ. This CDR3 is 15 amino acids long. CDR3 protein: CASSQGQGYQETQYF. CDR3 coding DNA: TGTGCCAGCAGCCAAGGACAGGGGTACCAAGAGACCCAGTACTTC.

The J gene is TRBJ2-3, the V gene TRBV10-3; TRBD1 is a possible D gene (5 bases). The CDR3 contains 15 residues. V gave up 10 bases and J gave up 0 bases, with 17 bases separating them. From germline, CDR1 is ENHRY and CDR2 SYGVKD. The CDR3 here is CATSGGQESTDTQYF. The CDR3 DNA is TGTGCCACCTCTGGCGGACAAGAAAGCACAGATACGCAGTATTTT.